The rows below give T cell receptor beta chains drawn from one sample of a study of shared clonotypes between healthy human individuals. Assay used: immunoSEQ multiplex PCR; TCRdb lists only in-frame clones, some missing. The sample yields roughly 500,000 clones, 70% to 85% seen once. The sequenced sample was PBMCs. The receptors were sampled from a woman in her thirties or forties in good health. Some clones in this sample may be carry-over from other donors' samples. CDR3s include the opening cysteine and the closing phenylalanine or tryptophan. The order of the fields is CDR3 DNA, CDR3 protein, V gene, D gene, J gene, clone size. A D gene is named only where the DNA matches it firmly. Size is omitted from some rows. Given values are once, few, many or a class for expanded clones.

TGTGCCAGCAGTTCAGTTCAGGGACAGACAGCCGGGGCCAACGTCCTGACTTTC CASSSVQGQTAGANVLTF TRBV27 TRBD1 TRBJ2-6 .
TGTGCCAGCAGCCCCCTGGGGGGACAGGTTCCGGATACGCAGTATTTT CASSPLGGQVPDTQYF TRBV5-4 TRBD1 TRBJ2-3 many
TGTGCCAGCAGCTTGATCGGGTATACGTCAGATACGCAGTATTTT CASSLIGYTSDTQYF TRBV5-4 . TRBJ2-3 .
TGTGCCAGCAGCTTAGTCTTCGGGACAGGGCAAACTGAAGCTTTCTTT CASSLVFGTGQTEAFF TRBV11-2 TRBD1 TRBJ1-1 .
TGCGCCAGCAGCTTGGAGGACAGGTCTTACAATGAGCAGTTCTTC CASSLEDRSYNEQFF TRBV5-1 TRBD1 TRBJ2-1 .
TGCGCCAGCACCCTAGACCTGGGACAGGGCTACGAGCAGTACTTC CASTLDLGQGYEQYF TRBV5-1 TRBD1 TRBJ2-7 .
TGTGCCATCAGTGTGTTTGGGACCTACGAGCAGTACTTC CAISVFGTYEQYF TRBV10-3 . TRBJ2-7 .
TGTGCCAGCAGCGTATCTACAGCCTCCTACGAGCAGTACTTC CASSVSTASYEQYF TRBV9 . TRBJ2-7 .
TGTGCCTGGAGTACCACTGGGGCCTACGAGCAGTACTTC CAWSTTGAYEQYF TRBV30 . TRBJ2-7 .
TGTGCCAGCAGTGAATACGGTCTCGACAGGGGGCTCTACGAGCAGTACTTC CASSEYGLDRGLYEQYF TRBV25-1 TRBD1 TRBJ2-7 .
TGTGCCAGCAGTTTCCTCTGGGGTACGCAGTATTTT CASSFLWGTQYF TRBV28 . TRBJ2-3 .
TGTGCCAGCACCAAACGGGGCTATGGCTACACCTTC CASTKRGYGYTF TRBV6-5 . TRBJ1-2 .
TGTGCCAGCTCTGCCGGGACAGGGGCATCTGGCTACACCTTC CASSAGTGASGYTF TRBV18 TRBD1 TRBJ1-2 .
TGTGCCACCAGCAGAGATGAGCCTAGTTCTTACAATGAGCAGTTCTTC CATSRDEPSSYNEQFF TRBV15 . TRBJ2-1 .
TGTGCCAGCAGCCTAGGGGGTTCGGAAGAGACCCAGTACTTC CASSLGGSEETQYF TRBV7-2 . TRBJ2-5 once
TGTGCCAGCAGCTTAGCGGGGCGCGAGCAGTACTTC CASSLAGREQYF TRBV7-2 . TRBJ2-7 .
TGTGCCAGCTCACCAGAGGGTGGAGGGACTGAAGCTTTCTTT CASSPEGGGTEAFF TRBV18 . TRBJ1-1 many
TGTGCCAGCAGCTCCACTAGCGGGAGTGTGGGTGAGCAGTTCTTC CASSSTSGSVGEQFF TRBV11-2 TRBD2 TRBJ2-1 once
TGTGCCAGCAGTTACGATCCCGGAACCAACTATGGCTACACCTTC CASSYDPGTNYGYTF TRBV6-5 . TRBJ1-2 .
TGTGCCAGCAGCCTGGGGCTAGCTGGCGAGCAGTACTTC CASSLGLAGEQYF TRBV7-9 . TRBJ2-7 .
TGTGCCAGCAGCTCGGGACTAGCGGGAGAGGTGCAGTTCTTC CASSSGLAGEVQFF TRBV5-6 TRBD2 TRBJ2-1 .
TGTGCCAGCAGTGAAGGCAGGGGATCTGACGAGCAGTACTTC CASSEGRGSDEQYF TRBV6-1 . TRBJ2-7 few
TGTGCCAGCAGCTGGGGACTAGCGGGATTCTATGAGCAGTTCTTC CASSWGLAGFYEQFF TRBV7-2 TRBD2 TRBJ2-1 once
TGTGCCAGCTCACCCGTTTTTCTGAACACTGAAGCTTTCTTT CASSPVFLNTEAFF TRBV18 . TRBJ1-1 .
TGCGCCAGCAGCCAAGATCTGCTAGCGGCCCCCTACGAGCAGTACTTC CASSQDLLAAPYEQYF TRBV4-3 TRBD2 TRBJ2-7 .
TGCGCCAGCAGCCAAGGGACAGGGGACACCGGGGAGCTGTTTTTT CASSQGTGDTGELFF TRBV5-1 TRBD1 TRBJ2-2 .
TGTGCCAGCATCAAACAGGGAGGGACTGAAGCTTTCTTT CASIKQGGTEAFF TRBV28 . TRBJ1-1 .
TGTGCCATCACTAACAGGGATTCTGGAAACACCATATATTTT CAITNRDSGNTIYF TRBV10-3 . TRBJ1-3 .
TGTGCCAGCAGCGGGTCCAAAGCTACTGAAGCTTTCTTT CASSGSKATEAFF TRBV5-4 . TRBJ1-1 few
TGTGCCAGCAGTCGCTCGGGGGAGAGCAATCAGCCCCAGCATTTT CASSRSGESNQPQHF TRBV6-1 . TRBJ1-5 .
TGCGCCAGCAGCTTTTGGGGGGTGGCGGAGCAGTTCTTC CASSFWGVAEQFF TRBV5-1 . TRBJ2-1 .
TGTGCCAGCTCACCTTGGACTAGCAAACACAATGAGCAGTTCTTC CASSPWTSKHNEQFF TRBV18 TRBD2 TRBJ2-1 .
TGTGCCAGCAGAGCCAGGGAGAGATCCTACGAGCAGTACTTC CASRARERSYEQYF TRBV28 . TRBJ2-7 .
TGCGCCAGCAGCTTACAACCGGGACAGGGGGCCAATGAGCAGTTCTTC CASSLQPGQGANEQFF TRBV5-1 TRBD1 TRBJ2-1 .
TGTGCCAGCAGTGACGGACATACCCCTAACTATGGCTACACCTTC CASSDGHTPNYGYTF TRBV2 . TRBJ1-2 once
TGTGCCAGCAGCCTTCAGGGGCAGGGCTACGAGCAGTACTTC CASSLQGQGYEQYF TRBV7-9 . TRBJ2-7 .
TGTGCCAGCAGCGTCGGGACGGGGAACACTGAAGCTTTCTTT CASSVGTGNTEAFF TRBV2 . TRBJ1-1 .
TGTGCCAGCAGCTCAGGCCTGACAGGGGCCACTGAAGCTTTCTTT CASSSGLTGATEAFF TRBV11-3 TRBD1 TRBJ1-1 .
TGTGCCAGCTCACCTCCGGGTTGGGAGGGCTCTGAAGCTTTCTTT CASSPPGWEGSEAFF TRBV18 . TRBJ1-1 .
TGCGCCAGCAGCCAACGCATGATAGCGATCCCCTACAATGAGCAGTTCTTC CASSQRMIAIPYNEQFF TRBV4-1 . TRBJ2-1 few
TGTGCCAGCAAATTTTCCTCTCCAGGAACCCAGTACTTC CASKFSSPGTQYF TRBV2 . TRBJ2-5 .
TGTGCCAGCAGTTATGGACAGGGGGTCGTGAACACTGAAGCTTTCTTT CASSYGQGVVNTEAFF TRBV6-5 TRBD1 TRBJ1-1 .
TGCAGCGTTGAAAGCTCAGGAACTATGGAGCGGAATAATGAGCAGTTCTTC CSVESSGTMERNNEQFF TRBV29-1 . TRBJ2-1 many
TGCGCCAGCAGCCCTAGGACAGGGCAAGAGACCCAGTACTTC CASSPRTGQETQYF TRBV5-1 TRBD1 TRBJ2-5 .
TGTGCCAGCAGTGGCCCGGGGCAGGGGACTCCCTACGAGCAGTACTTC CASSGPGQGTPYEQYF TRBV28 . TRBJ2-7 few
TGTGCCAGCAGTTTAGGGGTCTTCTATGGCTACACCTTC CASSLGVFYGYTF TRBV6-1 . TRBJ1-2 .
TGTGCCACACAACAGGGTAGGGGGGAGACCCAGTACTTC CATQQGRGETQYF TRBV10-3 . TRBJ2-5 .
TGTGCCAGCAGCTTATTCCCGGGAGGGCATACTGTAAACAATGAGCAGTTCTTC CASSLFPGGHTVNNEQFF TRBV7-3 TRBD2 TRBJ2-1 .
TGCGCCAGTAGACTAGCGGGAAACACCGGGGAGCTGTTTTTT CASRLAGNTGELFF TRBV5-1 TRBD2 TRBJ2-2 .
TGTGCCAGCAGCCCACCGGGACCAAACGAGCAGTACTTC CASSPPGPNEQYF TRBV7-3 . TRBJ2-7 .